A selection of T cell receptor beta chains follows, all from one sample in a study of shared clonotypes between healthy human individuals. Produced via immunoSEQ multiplex PCR; TCRdb's table is partial and in-frame only. The profile shows about 730,000 clones, just under 75% of them singletons. Sequences were obtained from memory CD4+ T cells sorted from blood. These receptors all stem from a woman aged 30 to 39 in good health. Both conserved end residues are part of each CDR3.

j_gene | v_gene | CDR3aa
TRBJ1-2 | TRBV10-3 | CAISGDGIGYTF
TRBJ1-5 | TRBV5-5 | CASPPRGRSNQPQHF
TRBJ2-2 | TRBV2 | CASTKARGRASGELFF
TRBJ1-5 | TRBV28 | CASSLWVQPQHF
TRBJ2-3 | TRBV5-1 | CASSLGAGVTDTQYF
TRBJ2-3 | TRBV25-1 | CASSFRGGGRSTDTQYF
TRBJ1-1 | TRBV5-6 | CASSWPGVNTEAFF
TRBJ2-4 | TRBV2 | CASNTEKNIQYF
TRBJ1-1 | TRBV5-5 | CASSFLQGKTEAFF
TRBJ1-4 | TRBV2 | CASSDYGGAGKLFF
TRBJ2-2 | TRBV19 | CASSIDPGSGELFF
TRBJ2-2 | TRBV2 | CASSFSGSGTGELFF
TRBJ1-2 | TRBV5-6 | CASSFKWRQTVYYGYTF
TRBJ2-1 | TRBV7-3 | CASSPQRDSYNEQFF
TRBJ2-1 | TRBV18 | CASSPGQEAEQFF
TRBJ1-2 | TRBV7-9 | CASSSSGTVVSLTGYTF
TRBJ1-2 | TRBV2 | CASSGAGYGYTF
TRBJ2-2 | TRBV5-4 | CASSPVGGETGELFF
TRBJ1-4 | TRBV6-5 | CASRQQATNEKLFF
TRBJ2-1 | TRBV7-2 | CASSLAGGWNEQFF
TRBJ2-5 | TRBV6-6 | CASSYQTGQETQYF
TRBJ1-2 | TRBV28 | CASSFSTLQANYGYTF
TRBJ1-1 | TRBV7-3 | CASSLPRFEAFF
TRBJ1-5 | TRBV29-1 | CSVGVGGSNQPQHF
TRBJ1-1 | TRBV14 | CASSQLLGGVAEAFF
TRBJ2-5 | TRBV7-8 | CASSLDYQETQYF
TRBJ1-1 | TRBV5-4 | CASSLALTGISEAFF
TRBJ2-5 | TRBV5-1 | CASSLVAGAGEETQYF
TRBJ1-5 | TRBV15 | CATSFLAPGQGYNQPQHF
TRBJ2-7 | TRBV27 | CASSPGTSWSYEQYF
TRBJ2-1 | TRBV29-1 | CSVLKNVGNEQFF
TRBJ1-2 | TRBV7-2 | CASSSRRGLNYGYTF
TRBJ2-4 | TRBV28 | CASSTDREDIQYF
TRBJ1-2 | TRBV6-5 | CASSSTRTGGGGYTF
TRBJ1-5 | TRBV9 | CASSVVGQGAMNNQPQHF
TRBJ2-3 | TRBV5-4 | CASSVPGGGTDTQYF
TRBJ2-7 | TRBV11-2 | CASSLGIAYEQYF
TRBJ2-3 | TRBV5-4 | CASSLGLDYTDTQYF
TRBJ2-2 | TRBV19 | CASSISGVTGELFF
TRBJ2-7 | TRBV6-5 | CASSAPGLAVYEQYF
TRBJ2-2 | TRBV7-9 | CASSLTSANTGELFF
TRBJ2-1 | TRBV19 | CASSTDYIFNEQFF
TRBJ2-1 | TRBV9 | CASSETSGIDEQFF
TRBJ2-2 | TRBV2 | CASSVGERANTGELFF
TRBJ2-7 | TRBV10-3 | CAISREPGAREQYF
TRBJ2-7 | TRBV11-2 | CASSLNTESYEQYF
TRBJ2-7 | TRBV12-5 | CASGLDLMGGVREQYF
TRBJ1-1 | TRBV28 | CASSLDRGPGGTEAFF
TRBJ1-2 | TRBV29-1 | CSVWRQSGYTF
TRBJ2-1 | TRBV5-1 | CASLASGYSNEQFF
TRBJ1-1 | TRBV6-5 | CASSKGWYMNTEAFF
TRBJ2-5 | TRBV27 | CASSGPRTQYF
TRBJ2-2 | TRBV10-3 | CATEAGGTGELFF
TRBJ2-7 | TRBV6-1 | CAGGETGEIEQYF